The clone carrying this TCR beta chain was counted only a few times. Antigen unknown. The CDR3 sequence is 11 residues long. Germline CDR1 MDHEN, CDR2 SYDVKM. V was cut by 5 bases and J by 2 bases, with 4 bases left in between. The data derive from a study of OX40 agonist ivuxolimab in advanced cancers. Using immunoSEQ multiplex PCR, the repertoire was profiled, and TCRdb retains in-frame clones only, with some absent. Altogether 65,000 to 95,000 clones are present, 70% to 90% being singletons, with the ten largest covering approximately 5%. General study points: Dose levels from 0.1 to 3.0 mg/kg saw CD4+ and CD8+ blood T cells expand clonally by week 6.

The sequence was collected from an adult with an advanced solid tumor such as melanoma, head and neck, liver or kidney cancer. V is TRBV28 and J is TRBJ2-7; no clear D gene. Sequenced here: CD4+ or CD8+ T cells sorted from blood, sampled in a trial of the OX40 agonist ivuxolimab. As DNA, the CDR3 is TGTGCCAGCAGTGGGACCTACGAGCAGTACTTC. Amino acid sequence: CASSGTYEQYF.